These T cell receptor beta chains were read from a single sample in a study of blood T cell repertoires in COVID-19. Method: immunoSEQ multiplex PCR; TCRdb's copy keeps in-frame clones and lacks some. The sample lists roughly 500,000 clones; 85% to 90% were seen once. The sequenced material came from PBMCs or T cells enriched from blood (not recorded which). Receptor source: a woman aged 40 to 50 who had recovered from COVID-19. The CDR3 runs from the conserved cysteine through the conserved F or W. D genes are given only for firm matches. The size field is filled for only some rows; it gives once, few, many or a size class.

>TRBV3-1/TRBV3-2|few|.|TRBJ2-2
CASRPGAGANTGELFF
TGTGCCAGCAGACCCGGCGCAGGGGCGAACACCGGGGAGCTGTTTTTT
>TRBV7-6|.|.|TRBJ2-6
CASSQPNAGPRNSGANVLTF
TGTGCCAGCAGTCAACCCAATGCGGGACCCCGTAACTCTGGGGCCAACGTCCTGACTTTC
>TRBV4-2|.|TRBD2|TRBJ2-2
CASSPATSGRYTGTGELFF
TGTGCCAGCAGCCCTGCGACTAGCGGGAGGTACACCGGCACCGGGGAGCTGTTTTTT
>TRBV29-1|.|TRBD1|TRBJ1-1
CSVDETGDGDSEALF
TGCAGCGTTGACGAAACAGGTGATGGGGACAGTGAAGCCCTCTTT
>TRBV5-4|.|TRBD1|TRBJ2-7
CASSPGQVGEQYF
TGTGCCAGCAGCCCGGGACAGGTGGGAGAGCAGTACTTC
>TRBV21-1|.|.|TRBJ2-7
CASSKVDRDHYWGSYEQYF
TGTGCCAGCAGCAAAGTGGACAGGGACCACTACTGGGGCTCCTACGAGCAGTACTTC
>TRBV5-1|.|TRBD1|TRBJ2-3
CASSKDRGRFRTDTQYF
TGCGCCAGCAGCAAGGACAGGGGGCGGTTCAGAACAGATACGCAGTATTTT
>TRBV19|.|TRBD1|TRBJ1-3
CATGQGIHSGNTIYF
TGTGCCACGGGACAGGGGATCCACTCTGGAAACACCATATATTTT
>TRBV27|.|TRBD1|TRBJ2-1
CASSLGQGSYNEQFF
TGTGCCAGCAGTTTAGGACAGGGGTCCTACAATGAGCAGTTCTTC
>TRBV4-1|few|TRBD1|TRBJ2-7
CASSRGTGQDEQYF
TGCGCCAGCAGCCGGGGGACAGGGCAGGACGAGCAGTACTTC
>TRBV13|once|TRBD1|TRBJ1-1
CASSTGGPNTEAFF
TGTGCCAGCAGTACAGGGGGCCCGAACACTGAAGCTTTCTTT
>TRBV6-5|.|TRBD1|TRBJ1-6
CASTRNPTGTSPLHF
TGTGCCAGCACGAGGAATCCGACAGGGACTTCACCCCTCCACTTT
>TRBV29-1|.|.|TRBJ2-7
CSVAGAREQYF
TGCAGCGTTGCAGGGGCCCGCGAGCAGTACTTC
>TRBV19|.|TRBD1|TRBJ1-1
CASRDPGQGVGAFF
TGTGCCAGTAGGGATCCGGGACAGGGGGTCGGAGCTTTCTTT
>TRBV3-1/TRBV3-2|.|TRBD1|TRBJ1-2
CASSQDAGGRGYTF
TGTGCCAGCAGCCAAGACGCAGGGGGCAGAGGCTACACCTTC
>TRBV13|once|.|TRBJ2-7
CASRPRGRSYEQYF
TGTGCCAGCAGACCCAGGGGACGTTCCTACGAGCAGTACTTC
>TRBV4-1|.|.|TRBJ1-1
CASSLRDTPNTEAFF
TGCGCCAGCAGCCTCCGGGACACCCCGAACACTGAAGCTTTCTTT
>TRBV7-2|.|TRBD2|TRBJ2-7
CASSLTGGASHEQYF
TGTGCCAGCAGCCTTACGGGAGGGGCTAGCCACGAGCAGTACTTC
>TRBV5-6|.|.|TRBJ2-5
CASSTSPSGETQYF
TGTGCCAGCAGCACCTCCCCTTCCGGAGAGACCCAGTACTTC
>TRBV27|.|.|TRBJ2-7
CASAFIGSSYEQYF
TGTGCCAGCGCATTTATAGGGAGCTCCTACGAGCAGTACTTC
>TRBV4-2|.|TRBD2|TRBJ2-2
CASSQDTWGGDTGELFF
TGTGCCAGCAGCCAAGATACCTGGGGGGGGGACACCGGGGAGCTGTTTTTT
>TRBV10-1|.|TRBD2|TRBJ2-6
CASILPGTSGRAGGANVLTF
TGCGCCAGCATACTACCCGGGACTAGCGGGAGGGCCGGTGGGGCCAACGTCCTGACTTTC
>TRBV30|.|.|TRBJ2-1
CAWNRVDEQFF
TGTGCCTGGAACAGGGTAGATGAGCAGTTCTTC
>TRBV11-3|.|.|TRBJ1-2
CASSLLGGANYGYTF
TGTGCCAGCAGCTTGTTGGGGGGGGCTAACTATGGCTACACCTTC
>TRBV5-4|.|.|TRBJ1-3
CASSFVGRPDSGNTIYF
TGTGCCAGCAGCTTTGTCGGCAGGCCCGACTCTGGAAACACCATATATTTT
>TRBV30|.|.|TRBJ1-6
CAWSGRGDGYNSPLHF
TGTGCCTGGAGTGGACGGGGGGATGGCTATAATTCACCCCTCCACTTT
>TRBV29-1|.|.|TRBJ1-2
CSVASPPGGYTF
TGCAGCGTTGCTAGCCCTCCGGGCGGCTACACCTTC
>TRBV10-3|.|.|TRBJ1-6
CAISESPRGGGNSPLHF
TGTGCCATCAGTGAGTCCCCTCGGGGGGGAGGTAATTCACCCCTCCACTTT
>TRBV10-1|once|TRBD2|TRBJ2-1
CASSEFPGLAGGPGYNEQFF
TGCGCCAGCAGTGAGTTTCCGGGACTAGCGGGAGGGCCCGGCTACAATGAGCAGTTCTTC
>TRBV4-2|.|.|TRBJ2-3
CASSQGVARGRGVSDTQYF
TGTGCCAGCAGCCAAGGAGTGGCCCGGGGCAGGGGGGTTTCGGATACGCAGTATTTT
>TRBV5-4|.|.|TRBJ2-7
CASSLGLRGSYEQYF
TGTGCCAGCAGCTTGGGTCTTAGGGGCTCCTACGAGCAGTACTTC
>TRBV19|.|.|TRBJ1-5
CASSIQDRLNQPQHF
TGTGCCAGTAGTATACAAGACAGGCTCAATCAGCCCCAGCATTTT
>TRBV29-1|.|TRBD2|TRBJ2-7
CSVAALAGNEQYF
TGCAGCGTTGCGGCCCTAGCGGGAAACGAGCAGTACTTC
>TRBV27|.|TRBD1|TRBJ2-1
CASRFTGGALGNEQFF
TGTGCCAGCAGGTTTACAGGGGGCGCTTTGGGCAATGAGCAGTTCTTC
>TRBV9|.|TRBD1|TRBJ2-7
CASSASGGSTTGEQYF
TGTGCCAGCAGCGCCTCAGGGGGCTCGACTACTGGGGAGCAGTACTTC
>TRBV4-2|.|TRBD2|TRBJ2-7
CASSQATSGGSYEQYF
TGTGCCAGCAGCCAAGCGACTAGCGGGGGATCCTACGAGCAGTACTTC
>TRBV11-3|.|TRBD2|TRBJ2-7
CASSPLRGTSGSSEQYF
TGTGCCAGCAGCCCCCTGAGGGGGACTAGCGGGAGTTCCGAGCAGTACTTC
>TRBV7-2|.|.|TRBJ1-1
CASTRGWDTEAFF
TGTGCCAGCACTCGGGGTTGGGACACTGAAGCTTTCTTT
>TRBV10-1|.|.|TRBJ1-4
CASGDNEKLFF
TGCGCCAGCGGAGATAATGAAAAACTGTTTTTT
>TRBV16|.|.|TRBJ2-5
CASSQGGTGIQETQYF
TGTGCCAGCAGCCAAGGGGGAACAGGGATTCAAGAGACCCAGTACTTC
>TRBV6-5|.|.|TRBJ1-5
CASIITSGDQPQHF
TGTGCCAGCATCATAACCTCAGGGGATCAGCCCCAGCATTTT
>TRBV27|once|TRBD1|TRBJ1-5
CASSLMGTENQPQHF
TGTGCCAGCAGTTTAATGGGGACAGAGAATCAGCCCCAGCATTTT
>TRBV14|.|TRBD1|TRBJ2-7
CASSQVRGRYEQYF
TGTGCCAGCAGCCAAGTGAGGGGGCGGTACGAGCAGTACTTC
>TRBV28|.|.|TRBJ1-2
CASSSQGLYGYTF
TGTGCCAGCAGTTCCCAGGGATTATACGGCTACACCTTC
>TRBV9|.|.|TRBJ1-2
CASSVEQEGGGYTF
TGTGCCAGCAGCGTAGAACAAGAAGGAGGCGGCTACACCTTC
>TRBV11-3|.|.|TRBJ2-7
CASSLDRQNKQYF
TGTGCCAGCAGCTTAGATCGACAGAACAAGCAGTACTTC
>TRBV11-3|.|TRBD1|TRBJ1-1
CASSPRQGSNTEAFF
TGTGCCAGCAGCCCTCGACAGGGGAGTAACACTGAAGCTTTCTTT
>TRBV5-5|.|.|TRBJ1-1
CASSGQTNTEAFF
TGTGCCAGCAGCGGACAGACGAACACTGAAGCTTTCTTT
>TRBV19|few|.|TRBJ1-3
CASSIGEGNTIYF
TGTGCCAGTAGTATCGGGGAGGGAAACACCATATATTTT
>TRBV6-1|.|.|TRBJ2-1
CASSEGGDEQFF
TGTGCCAGCAGTGAAGGGGGGGATGAGCAGTTCTTC
>TRBV12-3/TRBV12-4|.|.|TRBJ1-2
CASSSGGGGYTF
TGTGCCAGCAGTTCCGGCGGAGGTGGCTACACCTTC
>TRBV20-1|.|.|TRBJ2-1
CSASRAGSYNEQFF
TGCAGTGCTAGTCGGGCGGGCTCCTACAATGAGCAGTTCTTC
>TRBV5-6|.|.|TRBJ1-2
CASSLPVAGDGYTF
TGTGCCAGCAGCTTGCCTGTAGCAGGGGATGGCTACACCTTC
>TRBV19|.|TRBD2|TRBJ2-1
CASSMEGLAGRGEQFF
TGTGCCAGTAGTATGGAGGGACTAGCGGGAAGGGGTGAGCAGTTCTTC
>TRBV4-3|.|TRBD1|TRBJ2-5
CASSQDLQGGLETQYF
TGCGCCAGCAGCCAAGACTTACAGGGGGGTCTGGAGACCCAGTACTTC
>TRBV25-1|once|TRBD2|TRBJ2-1
CASSGRTSGSGDEQFF
TGTGCCAGCAGTGGCCGGACTAGCGGGAGCGGGGATGAGCAGTTCTTC
>TRBV30|.|TRBD1|TRBJ2-1
CAWSPRDRPNNEQFF
TGTGCCTGGAGTCCCCGGGACAGGCCAAACAATGAGCAGTTCTTC